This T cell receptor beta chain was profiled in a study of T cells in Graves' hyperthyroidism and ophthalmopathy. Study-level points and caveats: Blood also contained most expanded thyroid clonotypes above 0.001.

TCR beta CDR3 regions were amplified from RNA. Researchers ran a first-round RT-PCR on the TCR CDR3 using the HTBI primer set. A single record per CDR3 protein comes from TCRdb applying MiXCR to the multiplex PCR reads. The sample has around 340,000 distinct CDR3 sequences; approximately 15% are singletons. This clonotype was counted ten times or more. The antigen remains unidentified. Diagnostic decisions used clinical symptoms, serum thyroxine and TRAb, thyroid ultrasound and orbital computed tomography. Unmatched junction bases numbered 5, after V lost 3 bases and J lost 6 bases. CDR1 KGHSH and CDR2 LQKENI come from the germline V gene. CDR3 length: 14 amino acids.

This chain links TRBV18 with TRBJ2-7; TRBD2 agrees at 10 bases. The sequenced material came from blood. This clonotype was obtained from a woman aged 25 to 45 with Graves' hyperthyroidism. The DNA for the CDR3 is TGTGCCAGCTCACCGGGTAGCGGGAGGAGCGAGCAGTACTTC. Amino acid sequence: CASSPGSGRSEQYF.